The 30 T cell receptor beta chains reported below all come from one sample, sequenced in a study of blood T cell repertoires in COVID-19. Repertoires were generated with immunoSEQ multiplex PCR, while TCRdb's copy carries only in-frame clones and drops some. The sample lists about 280,000 clones, 85% occurring once. The sequenced sample was PBMCs or T cells enriched from blood (not recorded which). The receptor set was obtained from a woman between 50 and 59 years old who had recovered from COVID-19.

V is TRBV11-2 and J is TRBJ1-1; 10 bases align to TRBD1. The CDR3 contains 19 residues. Germline V gives CDR1 SGHAT, CDR2 FQNNGV. J gave up 5 bases and V 3 bases, and 18 bases lay outside the gene matches. The CDR3 region is CASSFPMVGTGDRGTEAFF. The CDR3 nucleotides are TGTGCCAGCAGCTTCCCCATGGTTGGGACAGGGGATAGGGGGACTGAAGCTTTCTTT.

V and J are TRBV9 and TRBJ2-3, with 7 bases aligning to TRBD2. The V gene's germline CDR1 is SGDLS and CDR2 YYNGEE. With V trimmed by 0 bases and J by 5 bases, 6 bases remained unmatched. This CDR3 has 15 amino acids. The chain's CDR3 is CASSVGGRELDTQYF. Here the CDR3 DNA reads TGTGCCAGCAGCGTAGGTGGGCGGGAGTTAGATACGCAGTATTTT. The full variable domain, with the rest looked up from reference TRBV9 and TRBJ2-3, is DSGVTQTPKHLITATGQRVTLRCSPRSGDLSVYWYQQSLDQGLQFLIQYYNGEERAKGNILERFSAQQFPDLHSELNLSSLELGDSALYFCASSVGGRELDTQYFGPGTRLTVL.

This chain joins TRBV5-6 and TRBJ2-7, with D maybe TRBD1 (6 bases). This CDR3 has 13 amino acids. Trimming cost V 1 base and J 2 bases, with 7 bases left between them. Germline CDR1 SGHDT, CDR2 YYEEEE. The CDR3 nucleotides read TGTGCCAGCAGCTTGACAGGGACCTACGAGCAGTACTTC. Protein product: CASSLTGTYEQYF.

Written as DNA, the CDR3 is TGTGCCAGCAGGGCGGGACAGGGGGTAAACAATGAGCAGTTCTTC. Amino acids: CASRAGQGVNNEQFF. This sequence joins TRBV2 and TRBJ2-1; 11 positions agree with TRBD1. V was clipped by 6 bases and J by 5 bases; unmatched bases: 6. Germline CDR1 and CDR2: SNHLY and FYNNEI. This CDR3 region has 15 residues.

This chain links TRBV6-2 or TRBV6-3 with TRBJ2-4, with TRBD1 identical over 7 bases. V gave up 2 bases and J gave up 3 bases; unmatched junction bases: 10. The germline V gene encodes CDR1 MNHEY and CDR2 SVGEGT. The CDR3 length is 17 residues. The CDR3: CASSYQGGASSKNIQYF. DNA of the CDR3: TGTGCCAGCAGTTACCAAGGGGGCGCTTCGAGCAAAAACATTCAGTACTTC.

The rearrangement links TRBV21-1 to TRBJ1-1; the D segment call TRBD1 is taken from the table without a DNA check. TRBV21-1 is reported as a pseudogene. This CDR3 region has 19 residues. The CDR3 is CASSKVRDRVSGGGTEAFF. DNA of the CDR3: TGTGCCAGCAGCAAAGTACGGGACAGGGTTAGTGGTGGTGGAACTGAAGCTTTCTTT.

The CDR3 DNA is TGTGCCAGTACTGGGACAGGGAACTATGGCTACACCTTC. It encodes CASTGTGNYGYTF. The chain joins TRBV19 to TRBJ1-2; 9 bases fit TRBD1. Germline V gives CDR1 LNHDA, CDR2 SQIVND (reference sequence). The CDR3 is made up of 13 amino acids. V lost 7 bases to trimming and J lost 2 bases; unmatched junction nucleotides: 2.

The chain joins TRBV5-1 to TRBJ1-1, with 8 bases matching TRBD1. Germline CDR1 reads SGHRS; CDR2 reads YFSETQ. This CDR3 region has 15 residues. Trimming removed 2 bases from V and 2 bases from J; junction bases left unmatched: 5. CDR3 sequence reads: CASSFYGQGNTEAFF. In nucleotides, the CDR3 is TGCGCCAGCAGCTTCTACGGACAGGGAAACACTGAAGCTTTCTTT.

This chain links TRBV5-8 with TRBJ1-2, with D possibly matching TRBD1 (6 bases). The length of the CDR3 is 15 residues. Germline lookup yields CDR1 SGHTS and CDR2 YDEGEE. Trimming took 2 bases from V and 4 from J, leaving 15 bases between them. The CDR3 reads CASSFLRGATYGYTF. CDR3 nucleotides: TGTGCCAGCAGCTTCCTGCGGGGGGCGACCTATGGCTACACCTTC.

This chain uses TRBV19 with TRBJ2-7, with a weak D call TRBD1 (5 bases). The V end was cut by 4 bases, the J end by 6 bases, with 16 bases between. CDR3 length: 14 amino acids. Per the germline V gene, CDR1 is LNHDA and CDR2 is SQIVND (reference sequence). The CDR3 region is CASSKGQGLREQYF. The CDR3 nucleotides read TGTGCCAGTAGTAAAGGCCAGGGCCTACGCGAGCAGTACTTC.

Here the CDR3 reads CASSPGTSGITRQFF. Written as DNA, the CDR3 is TGTGCCAGCAGCCCCGGGACTAGCGGGATTACACGGCAGTTCTTC. J is TRBJ2-1 and V is TRBV7-2; the match to TRBD2 covers 13 bases. Germline loops: CDR1 SGHTA, CDR2 FQGNSA. This CDR3 is 15 amino acids long. The ends lost 5 bases at V and 12 bases at J; junction bases unmatched: 10.

The chain couples TRBV28 to TRBJ2-7, with a weak D call TRBD2 (7 bases). This CDR3 spans 16 amino acids. The germline V and J ends were trimmed by 3 bases and 5 bases, with 20 bases remaining between them. In germline, CDR1 is MDHEN, CDR2 SYDVKM. CDR3 protein: CASSFSLRGPSNEQYF. CDR3 in DNA: TGTGCCAGCAGTTTCTCGTTGCGGGGGCCCTCTAACGAGCAGTACTTC.

The chain combines TRBV7-6 with TRBJ2-2, with a possible D match to TRBD2 (6 bases). CDR1 SGHVS and CDR2 FNYEAQ come from the germline V gene. CDR3 size: 15 residues. V lost 5 bases and J lost 5, with 15 bases in between. The CDR3, as DNA: TGTGCCAGCAGCCTCGAGGGGCTAGCGACCGGGGAGCTGTTTTTT. Its protein product is CASSLEGLATGELFF.

The genes are TRBV30 and TRBJ1-6; D is ambiguous. Germline V CDR1 and CDR2: GTSNPN, SVGIG (reference sequence). The CDR3 loop spans 13 amino acids. Trimming removed 4 bases at V and 6 bases at J, with 10 bases between. The CDR3 DNA follows: TGTGCCTGGACCAGGTCAGCTAATTCACCCCTCCACTTT. Amino acid sequence: CAWTRSANSPLHF.

This sequence joins TRBV4-2 and TRBJ2-5; perhaps TRBD2 as D (5 bases). The germline V and J ends were trimmed by 1 base and 4 bases, with 13 bases remaining between them. The CDR3 totals 15 residues. Germline CDR1 and CDR2: LGHNA and YNFKEQ. Written as DNA, the CDR3 is TGTGCCAGCAGCCAAGTTGAGGCGGGTAGAGAGACCCAGTACTTC. This sequence encodes CASSQVEAGRETQYF.

On this clone: This same CDR3 is encoded by further DNA sequences in the sample. The rearrangement joins TRBV18 to TRBJ2-7; 8 positions match TRBD1. Germline loops: CDR1 KGHSH, CDR2 LQKENI. The CDR3 spans 14 residues. Losses at the gene ends were 3 bases for V and 3 bases for J; bases not matched to a gene: 4. CDR3 sequence reads: CASSPGTGDYEQYF. The CDR3 DNA sequence: TGTGCCAGCTCACCCGGGACAGGAGACTACGAGCAGTACTTC.

This clone was recorded a few times. The V and J genes are TRBV29-1 and TRBJ1-1; 8 bases are a match to TRBD1. V gave up 3 bases and J gave up 4 bases; unmatched junction bases: 7. The CDR3 is 14 residues long. From germline, CDR1 is SQVTM and CDR2 ANQGSEA. As DNA, the CDR3 is TGCAGCGTTGACGCGACAGGGGTGAGCACTGAAGCTTTCTTT. It is translated as CSVDATGVSTEAFF.

This clone was recorded a few times. The chain joins TRBV9 to TRBJ2-3; D possibly corresponds to TRBD2 (6 bases). V was pared by 0 bases and J by 2 bases, with 13 bases between. The germline V gene encodes CDR1 SGDLS and CDR2 YYNGEE. The CDR3 covers 16 residues. CDR3 sequence reads: CASSVGSGEVTDTQYF. The CDR3 nucleotides read TGTGCCAGCAGCGTAGGGTCGGGGGAGGTCACAGATACGCAGTATTTT.

V and J are TRBV7-3 and TRBJ2-1, with TRBD2 identical over 8 bases. The CDR3 length is 15 residues. Germline V gene data show CDR1 as SGHTA and CDR2 as FQGTGA. V was clipped by 4 bases and J by 8 bases; unmatched bases: 10. The DNA for the CDR3 is TGTGCCAGCAGCTCCCCCCGGGGGGGAATCCATGAGCAGTTCTTC. Its translation: CASSSPRGGIHEQFF.

The genes are TRBV30 and TRBJ1-1; D remains ambiguous. There are 13 residues in the CDR3. Looked up from germline, CDR1 is GTSNPN and CDR2 is SVGIG (reference sequence). Trimming shortened V by 0 bases and J by 5 bases, and 10 bases separated the two germline ends. This CDR3 is CAWSVQEETEAFF. CDR3 DNA sequence: TGTGCCTGGAGTGTCCAGGAAGAGACTGAAGCTTTCTTT.

The chain uses TRBV30 and TRBJ1-2; D gene ambiguous. V dropped 0 bases and J dropped 8 bases, with 13 bases sitting between them. CDR1 and CDR2 from the germline V gene are GTSNPN and SVGIG (reference sequence). This CDR3 region has 13 residues. CDR3 coding DNA: TGTGCCTGGAGTGTAATCCCTAGTGAAGGCTACACCTTC. It specifies CAWSVIPSEGYTF.

The V call is TRBV2, the J call TRBJ1-5; D perhaps matches TRBD1 (5 bases). Germline CDR1 is SNHLY and CDR2 is FYNNEI. Trimming took 5 bases from V and 7 from J, leaving 9 bases between them. The CDR3 length is 12 residues. CDR3 sequence reads: CASSPGEQPQHF. The DNA of the CDR3 is TGTGCCAGCAGTCCGGGGGAACAGCCCCAGCATTTT.

The chain combines TRBV20-1 with TRBJ1-2; no clear D gene. In germline, CDR1 is DFQATT, CDR2 SNEGSKA (reference sequence). V dropped 3 bases and J dropped 7 bases, with 9 bases sitting between them. CDR3 size: 11 residues. Here the CDR3 reads CSARAGFGYTF. As DNA, the CDR3 is TGCAGTGCTAGGGCGGGATTTGGCTACACCTTC.

This clone has more than one count but fewer than ten. The chain recombines TRBV19 with TRBJ2-1; 12 nucleotides line up with TRBD2. V dropped 7 bases and J dropped 7; count of bases not matched to a gene: 11. The CDR3 spans 16 residues. The germline CDR1 and CDR2 sequences are LNHDA and SQIVND (reference sequence). In nucleotides, the CDR3 is TGTGCCAGTAATCCTGGACCTAGCGGGAGGGAAAATGAGCAGTTCTTC. Protein sequence: CASNPGPSGRENEQFF.

V and J are TRBV7-2 and TRBJ1-1; 10 bases match TRBD1. J gave up 5 bases and V 5 bases, and 8 bases lay outside the gene matches. There are 15 residues in the CDR3. Germline CDR1 reads SGHTA; CDR2 reads FQGNSA. CDR3 coding DNA: TGTGCCAGCAGCGCCCCAGACAGGGGGCGAACTGAAGCTTTCTTT. Amino acid sequence: CASSAPDRGRTEAFF.

The chain carries TRBV30 and TRBJ2-5; D gene unclear. The CDR3 sequence is 16 residues long. The V end was cut by 3 bases, the J end by 3 bases, with 20 bases between. Germline values: CDR1 GTSNPN, CDR2 SVGIG (reference sequence). Here the CDR3 reads CAWRLPWQAWKETQYF. The CDR3 DNA follows: TGTGCCTGGAGACTCCCCTGGCAGGCGTGGAAAGAGACCCAGTACTTC. Looking up the rest from reference TRBV30 and TRBJ2-5 gives the full variable domain: SQTIHQWPATLVQPVGSPLSLECTVEGTSNPNLYWYRQAAGRGLQLLFYSVGIGQISSEVPQNLSASRPQDRQFILSSKKLLLSDSGFYLCAWRLPWQAWKETQYFGPGTRLLVL.

V is TRBV4-1 and J is TRBJ2-2, with TRBD2 as a possible D gene (6 bases). Germline V lookup: CDR1 MGHRA, CDR2 YSYEKL. V lost 1 base and J lost 2, with 11 bases in between. The CDR3 is 16 amino acids. In nucleotides, the CDR3 is TGCGCCAGCAGCCAAGGAACCGGACTAAACACCGGGGAGCTGTTTTTT. It is translated as CASSQGTGLNTGELFF.

The chain carries TRBV19 and TRBJ1-1, with TRBD1 identical over 8 bases. The V gene's germline CDR1 is LNHDA and CDR2 SQIVND (reference sequence). The CDR3 has 17 residues. Trimming took 5 bases from V and 0 from J; bases not matched to a gene: 11. CDR3 loop: CASSHRTGSSMNTEAFF. The CDR3 DNA reads as TGTGCCAGTAGTCATCGGACAGGGAGCTCCATGAACACTGAAGCTTTCTTT.

The chain is built from TRBV4-1 and TRBJ2-3, with D maybe TRBD1 (6 bases). From germline, CDR1 is MGHRA and CDR2 YSYEKL. The CDR3 has 14 amino acids. V gave up 1 base and J gave up 5 bases, with 10 bases separating them. DNA of the CDR3: TGCGCCAGCAGCCAAGTAAGGGACAAAGATACGCAGTATTTT. Translation: CASSQVRDKDTQYF.

The chain uses TRBV28 and TRBJ2-7, with 8 bases aligning to TRBD2. The CDR3 is 14 amino acids. Trimming cost V 4 bases and J 4 bases; bases outside gene matches: 6. CDR1 and CDR2 (germline): MDHEN, SYDVKM. This chain's CDR3 is CASSSVAGRYEQYF. CDR3 nucleotides: TGTGCCAGCAGTTCTGTAGCGGGGCGATACGAGCAGTACTTC.